This T cell receptor beta chain was observed in a study of blood T cells in healthy people across ages. Study summary: Template switching caught about one barcoded beta molecule for each two T cells. Study-wide results and limits: Higher diversity, along with more naive CD4+ cells, distinguished long-lived donors from aged donors. With age, beta diversity per million T cells declined roughly linearly, significantly by about 40.

The authors ran a second PCR of 7 to 11 cycles using a sample-barcoded 5' primer and a J-beta primer mix. TCRdb processed the 5' RACE reads anew with MiXCR; each CDR3 protein has one entry. The repertoire holds roughly 1.9 million distinct CDR3 sequences, with about 39% as singletons. The germline CDR1 and CDR2 sequences are MNHEY and SVGEGT. The CDR3 sequence is 16 residues long. They isolated at least 7 million PBMCs from each sample. To note about this clonotype: Its matching antigen is unknown.

The TCR comes from a human donor in good health. This sequence joins TRBV6-2 or TRBV6-3 and TRBJ2-4; D is ambiguous. TRBJ2-7 matches the DNA end more closely, so the J call is doubtful. Sequenced: blood. The CDR3 nucleotides read TGTGCCAGCAGTTATCTCGAAGCTAGATGGGCCTACGAGCAGTACTTC. Translated: CASSYLEARWAYEQYF.